Listed here are 22 T cell receptor beta chains from one sample, sequenced in a study of blood T cell repertoires in COVID-19. Profiling relied on immunoSEQ multiplex PCR, and the TCRdb table lists in-frame clones only, not all of them. This sample carries nearly 250,000 clones, roughly 82% of them seen once, and the ten largest clones take over 2%. The sample consisted of PBMCs or T cells enriched from blood (not recorded which). Every receptor here comes from a woman aged 50 to 60 who had recovered from COVID-19.

The rearrangement uses TRBV6-5 and TRBJ2-7, with 10 bases fitting TRBD2. The CDR3 totals 15 residues. J was trimmed by 0 bases and V by 6 bases; bases with no gene match: 5. Per the germline V gene, CDR1 is MNHEY and CDR2 is SVGAGI. The CDR3: CASRAGLAVSYEQYF. The CDR3 DNA sequence: TGTGCCAGCAGGGCAGGACTAGCGGTCTCCTACGAGCAGTACTTC.

The chain is built from TRBV15 and TRBJ2-5, with TRBD1 as a possible D gene (6 bases). Germline V CDR1 and CDR2: LNHNV, YYDKDF (reference sequence). The CDR3 has 15 amino acids. Trimming left V 0 bases short and J 1 base short, with 9 bases between. The CDR3 sequence is CATSRDSQGQETQYF. CDR3 bases: TGTGCCACCAGCAGAGATTCACAGGGCCAAGAGACCCAGTACTTC.

The J gene is TRBJ2-7, the V gene TRBV21-1; TRBD2, the D gene given by the table, was not confirmed from the DNA. TRBV21-1 has pseudogene status. The CDR3 runs 16 residues. Here the CDR3 reads CASSKEPGISSYEQYF. DNA of the CDR3: TGTGCCAGCAGCAAAGAGCCGGGAATTAGCTCCTACGAGCAGTACTTC.

The rearrangement uses TRBV6-1 and TRBJ1-2; D is uncertain. CDR1 is MNHNS, CDR2 SASEGT, per germline. The V gene lost 2 bases and the J gene lost 8 bases, with 12 bases spanning the gap. The length of the CDR3 is 13 residues. Written as DNA, the CDR3 is TGTGCCAGCAGTGAATCGGGGTCCGGGGGCTACACCTTC. Amino acid sequence: CASSESGSGGYTF.

The CDR3 sequence is CASSIVTSGGEIQETQYF. DNA of the CDR3: TGTGCCAGTAGTATAGTGACTAGCGGGGGGGAGATCCAAGAGACCCAGTACTTC. V and J are TRBV19 and TRBJ2-5; TRBD2 aligns across 14 bases. With V trimmed by 1 base and J by 1 base, 5 bases remained unmatched. CDR1 LNHDA and CDR2 SQIVND come from the germline V gene (reference sequence). The CDR3 totals 18 residues.

V usage is TRBV3-1 (or the pseudogene TRBV3-2) and J usage is TRBJ2-3; TRBD2 matches at 13 bases. Germline CDR1 reads LGHDT; CDR2 reads YNNKEL (reference sequence). J gave up 11 bases and V 1 base, and 6 bases lay outside the gene matches. The CDR3 loop spans 15 amino acids. The CDR3 DNA is TGTGCCAGCAGCCAAGGACTAGCGGGGGGCGGGGGGCAGTATTTT. Amino acids: CASSQGLAGGGGQYF.

The sample holds a few counts of this clone. This sequence joins TRBV25-1 and TRBJ2-7, with D hard to call. Per the germline V gene, CDR1 is MGHDK and CDR2 is SYGVNS. V was shortened by 7 bases and J by 7 bases, with 14 bases between the two germline ends. This CDR3 has 12 amino acids. The CDR3 region is CASTWSLKEQYF. CDR3 coding DNA: TGTGCCAGCACTTGGAGCCTTAAGGAGCAGTACTTC.

The chain has TRBV7-2 and TRBJ2-5; maybe TRBD1 (6 bases). V was clipped by 2 bases and J by 3 bases, with 16 bases between them. Germline CDR1 and CDR2: SGHTA and FQGNSA. CDR3 length: 16 residues. The CDR3 spells CASSLIWDNIKETQYF. In nucleotides, the CDR3 is TGTGCCAGCAGCTTAATCTGGGACAACATTAAAGAGACCCAGTACTTC.

The genes are TRBV2 and TRBJ2-1; 9 bases map to TRBD2. The CDR3 extends over 15 amino acids. Looked up from germline, CDR1 is SNHLY and CDR2 is FYNNEI. With 7 bases clipped from V and 12 bases from J, the junction kept 16 bases outside the gene matches. CDR3 residues: CASKQASGGPAGQFF. CDR3 DNA sequence: TGTGCCAGCAAACAGGCGAGCGGGGGGCCGGCGGGGCAGTTCTTC.

V usage is TRBV19 and J usage is TRBJ1-3, with TRBD1 matching 8 bases. This CDR3 contains 14 residues. The germline V gene has CDR1 LNHDA and CDR2 SQIVND (reference sequence). V lost 6 bases and J lost 3; bases outside the gene matches: 4. The CDR3 DNA reads TGTGCCAGTAGAAGTACAGGGGGTGGAAACACCATATATTTT. Translation gives CASRSTGGGNTIYF.

CDR3 amino acids: CASSEEQPSIDTEAFF. CDR3 sequence (DNA): TGTGCCAGCAGTGAGGAACAGCCATCTATTGACACTGAAGCTTTCTTT. The chain carries TRBV2 and TRBJ1-1, with D uncertain. V lost 3 bases and J lost 3, with 17 bases in between. The CDR3 runs 16 residues. The germline V gene encodes CDR1 SNHLY and CDR2 FYNNEI.

This chain links TRBV9 with TRBJ2-5; TRBD2 matches at 8 bases. CDR1 and CDR2 from the germline V gene are SGDLS and YYNGEE. With 4 bases clipped from V and 5 bases from J, the junction kept 10 bases outside the gene matches. This CDR3 has 15 amino acids. CDR3 in amino acids: CASSYGGGSWETQYF. CDR3 nucleotide sequence: TGTGCCAGCAGCTACGGCGGGGGGTCCTGGGAGACCCAGTACTTC. Drawing the rest from reference TRBV9 and TRBJ2-5, the complete variable domain is DSGVTQTPKHLITATGQRVTLRCSPRSGDLSVYWYQQSLDQGLQFLIQYYNGEERAKGNILERFSAQQFPDLHSELNLSSLELGDSALYFCASSYGGGSWETQYFGPGTRLLVL.

The V call is TRBV28, the J call TRBJ2-7; tentative D call: TRBD2 (5 bases). Trimming pared 4 bases from V and 4 bases from J, leaving 20 bases between. CDR3 length equals 16 residues. Germline CDR1 MDHEN, CDR2 SYDVKM. CDR3 amino acids: CASSSYWTPPIYEQYF. DNA for the CDR3: TGTGCCAGCAGTTCATATTGGACTCCACCTATATACGAGCAGTACTTC.

The genes are TRBV4-1 and TRBJ1-6; D gene uncertain. Germline V gene data show CDR1 as MGHRA and CDR2 as YSYEKL. CDR3 length: 16 residues. Trimming took off 0 bases at V and 0 bases at J, with 6 bases between the two ends. CDR3 residues: CASSQEPSSYNSPLHF. CDR3 DNA sequence: TGCGCCAGCAGCCAAGAGCCGAGCTCCTATAATTCACCCCTCCACTTT.

This chain links TRBV7-2 with TRBJ1-4; 8 bases fit TRBD1. The CDR3 covers 16 residues. Germline V gene data show CDR1 as SGHTA and CDR2 as FQGNSA. V trimming: 2 bases; J trimming: 8 bases; junction bases outside the gene matches: 10. The CDR3 is CASSLLPGGLGEKLFF. The CDR3 DNA reads as TGTGCCAGCAGCTTACTACCAGGGGGCCTAGGCGAAAAACTGTTTTTT.

This chain connects TRBV27 to TRBJ2-7, with 8 bases fitting TRBD2. There are 12 residues in the CDR3. V shed 5 bases and J 7 bases; nucleotides not matched to a gene: 4. Germline-derived CDR1 and CDR2 are MNHEY and SMNVEV (reference sequence). In DNA form, the CDR3 reads TGTGCCAGCAGTCACCCGGGGGGGGAGCAGTACTTC. It translates to CASSHPGGEQYF.

The table lists this clone with a count of one. This chain uses TRBV7-3 with TRBJ1-1; D possibly corresponds to TRBD1 (6 bases). V lost 4 bases to trimming and J lost 3 bases, with 12 bases between them. This CDR3 contains 14 residues. Germline CDR1 SGHTA, CDR2 FQGTGA. CDR3 region: CASSSGQSHTEAFF. CDR3 DNA sequence: TGTGCCAGCAGCTCCGGACAGAGTCACACTGAAGCTTTCTTT.

The V call is TRBV5-6, the J call TRBJ1-4; unclear D gene. The CDR3 sequence is 14 residues long. V was clipped by 3 bases and J by 7 bases, with 13 bases between them. CDR1 and CDR2 (germline): SGHDT, YYEEEE. Here the CDR3 reads CASSSPRGPEKLFF. The CDR3 bases are TGTGCCAGCAGCTCCCCGCGAGGTCCTGAAAAACTGTTTTTT.

The gene calls are TRBV15 and TRBJ2-7; D remains unclear. Germline V lookup: CDR1 LNHNV, CDR2 YYDKDF (reference sequence). The V and J ends lost 0 bases and 4 bases respectively, with 7 bases between them. The CDR3 has 13 residues. The CDR3 region is CATSRDLVYEQYF. The CDR3 DNA reads TGTGCCACCAGCAGAGATCTAGTGTACGAGCAGTACTTC.

In this sample, this clone turned up once. The V call is TRBV11-3, the J call TRBJ1-6; D not certain. Germline V gene data show CDR1 as SGHNT and CDR2 as YENEEA. This CDR3 has 17 amino acids. Deletions cut 4 bases from V and 2 bases from J, with 15 bases between. CDR3 bases: TGTGCCAGCAGCTCCGAGTTGTTGATGCCCTATAATTCACCCCTCCACTTT. Amino acids: CASSSELLMPYNSPLHF.

The V and J genes are TRBV11-3 and TRBJ1-1; D call uncertain. Per germline, CDR1 SGHNT and CDR2 YENEEA. The CDR3 has 13 residues. With 6 bases removed from V and 3 bases from J, the gap between germline ends came to 11 bases. The CDR3 nucleotides read TGTGCCAGCAGTAGTGTCGAGGACACTGAAGCTTTCTTT. Protein product: CASSSVEDTEAFF. Together with reference TRBV11-3 and TRBJ1-1, the CDR3 gives the full variable domain: EAGVVQSPRYKIIEKKQPVAFWCNPISGHNTLYWYLQNLGQGPELLIRYENEEAVDDSQLPKDRFSAERLKGVDSTLKIQPAELGDSAVYLCASSSVEDTEAFFGQGTRLTVV.

This clone was detected only once. This rearrangement joins TRBV4-3 to TRBJ2-7; 9 bases agree with TRBD1. CDR1 LGHNA and CDR2 YSLEER come from the germline V gene. J gave up 0 bases and V 4 bases, and 4 bases lay outside the gene matches. The CDR3 contains 15 residues. The DNA for the CDR3 is TGCGCCAGCAGCCGCGGGACAGGGACCTCCTACGAGCAGTACTTC. Translation: CASSRGTGTSYEQYF.